The sequence of this T cell receptor (beta chain) was determined in a study of T-cell memory formation after mild COVID-19. Whole-study context: Largely donor-specific TCR clusters were found.

In the case of this clonotype: No antigen is known for it.

V shed 8 bases and J shed 4 bases, with 2 bases lying between them. The CDR3 is made up of 10 amino acids. Germline V gene lookup returns CDR1 KGHDR and CDR2 SFDVKD. Notes on the study in general: The study found contracting CD4+ clones mainly in CM and EM and contracting CD8+ clones in EMRA. Certain responding clones were present in pre-infection memory, suggesting participation of cross-reactive memory.

Libraries for TCRalpha and TCRbeta carried sample barcodes and unique molecular identifiers via 5'RACE. TCRdb reprocessed the 5' RACE reads with MiXCR, giving one entry per CDR3 protein. The sample holds around 320,000 distinct CDR3 sequences, around 19% seen once. Input material: PBMCs or a T cell subset sorted from them (not recorded which). The chain carries TRBV24-1 and TRBJ2-4; D is uncertain. The sequence came from a man younger than 30 who had mild COVID-19 (a few samples of this study predate the infection). Cell type and time point are not known. The CDR3 here is CATTKNIQYF. CDR3 bases: TGTGCCACCACTAAAAACATTCAGTACTTC.